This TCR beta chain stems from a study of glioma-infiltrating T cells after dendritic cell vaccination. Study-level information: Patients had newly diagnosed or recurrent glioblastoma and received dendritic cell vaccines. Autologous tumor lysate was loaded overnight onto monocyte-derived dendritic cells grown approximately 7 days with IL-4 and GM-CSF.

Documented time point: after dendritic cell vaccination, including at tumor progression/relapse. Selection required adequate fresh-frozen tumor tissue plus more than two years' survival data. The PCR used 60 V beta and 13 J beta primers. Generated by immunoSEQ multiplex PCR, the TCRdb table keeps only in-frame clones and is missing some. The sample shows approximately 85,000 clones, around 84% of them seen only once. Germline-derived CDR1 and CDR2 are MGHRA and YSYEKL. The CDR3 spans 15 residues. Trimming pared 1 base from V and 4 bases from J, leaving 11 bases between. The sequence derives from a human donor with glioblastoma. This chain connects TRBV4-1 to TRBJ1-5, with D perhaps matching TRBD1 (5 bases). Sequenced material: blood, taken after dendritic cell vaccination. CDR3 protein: CASSQGRALNQPQHF. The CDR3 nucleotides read TGCGCCAGCAGCCAAGGCAGGGCCCTGAATCAGCCCCAGCATTTT.